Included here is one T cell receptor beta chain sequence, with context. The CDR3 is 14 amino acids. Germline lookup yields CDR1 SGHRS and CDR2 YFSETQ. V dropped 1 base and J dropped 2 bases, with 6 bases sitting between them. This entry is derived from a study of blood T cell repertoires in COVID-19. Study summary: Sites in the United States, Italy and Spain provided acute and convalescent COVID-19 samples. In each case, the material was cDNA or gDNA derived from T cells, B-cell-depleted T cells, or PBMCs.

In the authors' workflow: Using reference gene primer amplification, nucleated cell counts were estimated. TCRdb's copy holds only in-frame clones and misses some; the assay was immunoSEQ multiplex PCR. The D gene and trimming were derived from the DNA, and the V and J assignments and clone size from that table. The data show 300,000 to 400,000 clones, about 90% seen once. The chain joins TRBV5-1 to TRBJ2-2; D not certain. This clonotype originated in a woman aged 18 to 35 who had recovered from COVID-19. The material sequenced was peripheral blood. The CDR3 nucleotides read TGCGCCAGCAGCTTGTCCAGAAACACCGGGGAGCTGTTTTTT. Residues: CASSLSRNTGELFF.